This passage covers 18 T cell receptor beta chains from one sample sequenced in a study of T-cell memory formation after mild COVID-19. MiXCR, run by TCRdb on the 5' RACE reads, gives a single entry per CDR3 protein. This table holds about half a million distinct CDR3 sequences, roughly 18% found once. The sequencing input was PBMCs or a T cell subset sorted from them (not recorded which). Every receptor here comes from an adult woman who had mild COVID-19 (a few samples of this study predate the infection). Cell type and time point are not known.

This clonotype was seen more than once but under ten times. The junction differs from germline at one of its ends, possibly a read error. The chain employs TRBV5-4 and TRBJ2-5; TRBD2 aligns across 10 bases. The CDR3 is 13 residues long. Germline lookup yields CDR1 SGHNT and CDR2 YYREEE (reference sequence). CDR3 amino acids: CASSLDALAGAEF. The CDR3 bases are TGTGCCAGCAGTCTGGACGCCCTAGCGGGGGCCGAGTTC.

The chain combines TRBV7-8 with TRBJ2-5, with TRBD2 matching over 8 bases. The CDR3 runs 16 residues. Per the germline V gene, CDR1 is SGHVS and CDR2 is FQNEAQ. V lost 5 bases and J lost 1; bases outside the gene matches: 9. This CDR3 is CASSPREGRSQETQYF. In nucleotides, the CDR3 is TGTGCCAGCAGCCCCCGGGAGGGCAGGAGCCAAGAGACCCAGTACTTC.

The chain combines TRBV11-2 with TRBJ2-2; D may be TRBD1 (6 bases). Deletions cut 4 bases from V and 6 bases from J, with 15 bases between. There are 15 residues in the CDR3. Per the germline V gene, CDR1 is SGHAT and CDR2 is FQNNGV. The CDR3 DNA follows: TGTGCCAGCAGCTCCCTACAGGGTAGTCCCGGGGAGCTGTTTTTT. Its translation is CASSSLQGSPGELFF. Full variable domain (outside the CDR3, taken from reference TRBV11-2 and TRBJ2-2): EAGVAQSPRYKIIEKRQSVAFWCNPISGHATLYWYQQILGQGPKLLIQFQNNGVVDDSQLPKDRFSAERLKGVDSTLKIQPAKLEDSAVYLCASSSLQGSPGELFFGEGSRLTVL.

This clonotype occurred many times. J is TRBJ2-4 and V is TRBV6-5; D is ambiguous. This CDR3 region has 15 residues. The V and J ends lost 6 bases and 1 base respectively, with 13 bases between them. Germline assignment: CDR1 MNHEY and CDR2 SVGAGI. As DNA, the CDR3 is TGTGCCAGCAGCCCGGATTCTGGGGCCAAAAACATTCAGTACTTC. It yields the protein CASSPDSGAKNIQYF.

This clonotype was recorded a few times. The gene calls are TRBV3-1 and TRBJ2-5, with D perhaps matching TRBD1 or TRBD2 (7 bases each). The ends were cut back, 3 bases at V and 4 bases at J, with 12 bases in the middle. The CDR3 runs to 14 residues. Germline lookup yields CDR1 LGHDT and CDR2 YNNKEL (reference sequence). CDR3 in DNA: TGTGCCAGCAGCCACAGGGGGGGAGGAGAGACCCAGTACTTC. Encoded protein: CASSHRGGGETQYF.

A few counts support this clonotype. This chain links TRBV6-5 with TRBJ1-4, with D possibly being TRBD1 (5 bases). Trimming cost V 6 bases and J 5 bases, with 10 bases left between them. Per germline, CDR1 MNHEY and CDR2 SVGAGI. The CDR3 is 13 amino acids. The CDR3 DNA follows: TGTGCCAGCAGACGACAGCCGAATGAAAAACTGTTTTTT. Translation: CASRRQPNEKLFF.

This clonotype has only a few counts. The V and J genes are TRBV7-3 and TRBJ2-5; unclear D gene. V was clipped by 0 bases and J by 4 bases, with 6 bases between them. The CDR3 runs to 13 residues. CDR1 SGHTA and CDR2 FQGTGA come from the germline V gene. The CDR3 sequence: CASSLTRGETQYF. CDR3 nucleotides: TGTGCCAGCAGCTTAACTAGAGGAGAGACCCAGTACTTC.

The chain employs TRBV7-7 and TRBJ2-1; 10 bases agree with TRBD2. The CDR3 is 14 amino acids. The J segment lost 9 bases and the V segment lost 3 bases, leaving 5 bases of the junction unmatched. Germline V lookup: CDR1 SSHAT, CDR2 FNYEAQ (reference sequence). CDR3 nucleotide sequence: TGTGCCAGCAGCTTTAGCGGGGGGACCGGTGAGCAGTTCTTC. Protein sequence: CASSFSGGTGEQFF.

This CDR3 reads CASRRGLAVSTDTQYF. CDR3 nucleotide sequence: TGTGCCAGCAGGAGGGGACTAGCGGTCTCCACAGATACGCAGTATTTT. The chain uses TRBV12-3 or TRBV12-4 and TRBJ2-3; 11 positions agree with TRBD2. V trimming: 6 bases; J trimming: 2 bases; junction bases outside the gene matches: 7. The CDR3 has 16 residues.

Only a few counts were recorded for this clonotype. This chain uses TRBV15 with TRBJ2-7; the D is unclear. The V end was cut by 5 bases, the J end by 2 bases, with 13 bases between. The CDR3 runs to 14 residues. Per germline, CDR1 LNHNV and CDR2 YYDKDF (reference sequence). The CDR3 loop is CATSFLGSAYEQYF. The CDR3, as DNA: TGTGCCACCAGCTTTCTGGGGTCGGCCTACGAGCAGTACTTC.

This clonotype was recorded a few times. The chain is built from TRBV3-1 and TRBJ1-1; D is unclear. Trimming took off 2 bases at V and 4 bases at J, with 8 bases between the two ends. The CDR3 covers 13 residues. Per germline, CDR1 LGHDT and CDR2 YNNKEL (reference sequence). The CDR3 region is CASSQLRGTEAFF. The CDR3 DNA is TGTGCCAGCAGCCAACTCCGGGGCACTGAAGCTTTCTTT.

DNA for the CDR3: TGTGCCAGCAGCGCGGGGCAGCTTTCACCCCTCCACTTT. Translation gives CASSAGQLSPLHF. The chain has TRBV9 and TRBJ1-6, with D possibly TRBD1 on 5 matching bases. Germline lookup yields CDR1 SGDLS and CDR2 YYNGEE. The CDR3 has 13 residues. V was clipped by 3 bases and J by 9 bases, with 10 bases between them.

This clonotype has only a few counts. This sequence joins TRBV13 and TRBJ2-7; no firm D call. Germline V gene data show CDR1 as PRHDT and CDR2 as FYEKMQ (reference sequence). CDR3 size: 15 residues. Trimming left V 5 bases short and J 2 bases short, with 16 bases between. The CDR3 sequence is CASSRERTPTYEQYF. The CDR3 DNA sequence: TGTGCCAGCAGCCGTGAAAGGACCCCGACCTACGAGCAGTACTTC. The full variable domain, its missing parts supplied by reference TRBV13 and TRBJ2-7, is AAGVIQSPRHLIKEKRETATLKCYPIPRHDTVYWYQQGPGQDPQFLISFYEKMQSDKGSIPDRFSAQQFSDYHSELNMSSLELGDSALYFCASSRERTPTYEQYFGPGTRLTVT.

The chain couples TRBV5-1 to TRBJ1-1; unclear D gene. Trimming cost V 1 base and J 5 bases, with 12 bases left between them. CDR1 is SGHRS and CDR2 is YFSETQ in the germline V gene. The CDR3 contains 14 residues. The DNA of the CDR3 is TGCGCCAGCAGCTTGAAGGGAGAAGGAACTGAAGCTTTCTTT. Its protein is CASSLKGEGTEAFF.

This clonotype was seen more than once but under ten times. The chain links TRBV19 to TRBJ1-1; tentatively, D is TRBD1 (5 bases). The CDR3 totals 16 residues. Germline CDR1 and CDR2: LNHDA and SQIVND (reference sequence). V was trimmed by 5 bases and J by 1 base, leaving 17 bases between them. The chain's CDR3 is CASSGEGTSKNTEAFF. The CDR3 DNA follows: TGTGCCAGTAGTGGAGAAGGGACGAGTAAGAACACTGAAGCTTTCTTT. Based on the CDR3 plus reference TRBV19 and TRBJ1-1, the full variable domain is DGGITQSPKYLFRKEGQNVTLSCEQNLNHDAMYWYRQDPGQGLRLIYYSQIVNDFQKGDIAEGYSVSREKKESFPLTVTSAQKNPTAFYLCASSGEGTSKNTEAFFGQGTRLTVV.

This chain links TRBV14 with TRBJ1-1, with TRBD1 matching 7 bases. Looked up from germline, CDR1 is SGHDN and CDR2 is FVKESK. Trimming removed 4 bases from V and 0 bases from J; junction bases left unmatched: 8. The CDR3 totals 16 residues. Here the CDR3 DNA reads TGTGCCAGCAGCCCTAGTCTGGGACAGATGAACACTGAAGCTTTCTTT. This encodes CASSPSLGQMNTEAFF.

The CDR3, as DNA: TGCGCCAGCAGCTTGGAGCTAGGGGGGAACACTGAAGCTTTCTTT. Its translation: CASSLELGGNTEAFF. The chain carries TRBV5-1 and TRBJ1-1; possible D gene TRBD1, 6 bases. The V gene's germline CDR1 is SGHRS and CDR2 YFSETQ. The CDR3 is made up of 15 amino acids. Trimming took off 0 bases at V and 1 base at J, with 10 bases between the two ends.

The CDR3, as DNA: TGTGCCACCAGCAGTACCCGGGACAACCATCAGCCCCAGCATTTT. Protein sequence: CATSSTRDNHQPQHF. V usage is TRBV15 and J usage is TRBJ1-5; D might be TRBD1 (6 bases). Germline loops: CDR1 LNHNV, CDR2 YYDKDF (reference sequence). The CDR3 extends over 15 amino acids. V lost 3 bases and J lost 5, with 14 bases in between.